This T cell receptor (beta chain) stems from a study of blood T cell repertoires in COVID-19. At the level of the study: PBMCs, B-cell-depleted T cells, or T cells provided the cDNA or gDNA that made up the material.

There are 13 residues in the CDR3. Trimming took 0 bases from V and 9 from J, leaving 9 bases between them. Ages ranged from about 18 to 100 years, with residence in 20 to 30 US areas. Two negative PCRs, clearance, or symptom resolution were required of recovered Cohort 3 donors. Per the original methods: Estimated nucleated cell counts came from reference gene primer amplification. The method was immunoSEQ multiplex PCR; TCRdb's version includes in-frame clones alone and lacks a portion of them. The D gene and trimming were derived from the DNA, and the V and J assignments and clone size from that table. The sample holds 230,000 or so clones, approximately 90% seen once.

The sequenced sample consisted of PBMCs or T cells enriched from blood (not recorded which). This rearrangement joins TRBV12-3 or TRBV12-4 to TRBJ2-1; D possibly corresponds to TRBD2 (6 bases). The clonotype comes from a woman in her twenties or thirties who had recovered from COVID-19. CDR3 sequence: CASSLAEGTEQFF. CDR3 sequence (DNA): TGTGCCAGCAGTTTAGCGGAGGGTACTGAGCAGTTCTTC.